This is a list of T cell receptor beta chains from one sample in a study of OX40 agonist ivuxolimab in advanced cancers. Generated by immunoSEQ multiplex PCR, the TCRdb table keeps only in-frame clones and is missing some. Found here are about 29,000 clones, about 90% of them singletons; the top ten hold roughly 9.4%. The material sequenced was CD4+ or CD8+ T cells sorted from blood, taken in a trial of the OX40 agonist ivuxolimab. The source is an adult with an advanced solid tumor such as melanoma, head and neck, liver or kidney cancer. Each CDR3 is given with its conserved first and last residue. The order of the fields is D gene, clone size, CDR3 length, J gene, V gene, CDR3 DNA, CDR3 protein. The D gene is left open where the match is weak. Size is stated for part of the rows, as once, few or many counts, or as a class when the clone is expanded.

d_gene: .
abundance: .
len: 14
j_gene: TRBJ1-1
v_gene: TRBV7-5
CDR3nt: TGTGCCAGCAGCTTAGGAGGGGTTAACACTGAAGCTTTCTTT
CDR3aa: CASSLGGVNTEAFF

d_gene: .
abundance: once
len: 12
j_gene: TRBJ2-1
v_gene: TRBV29-1
CDR3nt: TGCAGCGTGGGGGGTCGGCAGAATGAGCAGTTCTTC
CDR3aa: CSVGGRQNEQFF

d_gene: TRBD1
abundance: once
len: 15
j_gene: TRBJ2-3
v_gene: TRBV7-3
CDR3nt: TGTGCCAGCAGCTTCGTAGGGGGCATCACAGATACGCAGTATTTT
CDR3aa: CASSFVGGITDTQYF

d_gene: .
abundance: .
len: 14
j_gene: TRBJ2-3
v_gene: TRBV7-2
CDR3nt: TGTGCCAGCAGCTCCCCCCCCACAGTGGATACGCAGTATTTT
CDR3aa: CASSSPPTVDTQYF

d_gene: .
abundance: .
len: 13
j_gene: TRBJ1-2
v_gene: TRBV7-6
CDR3nt: TGTGCCAGCAGTTTAGGGGACATCTATGGCTACACCTTC
CDR3aa: CASSLGDIYGYTF

d_gene: .
abundance: .
len: 17
j_gene: TRBJ2-5
v_gene: TRBV21-1
CDR3nt: TGTGCCAGCAACACTGGGACTAGCGGGGGGGCACAAGAGACCCAGTACTTC
CDR3aa: CASNTGTSGGAQETQYF

d_gene: TRBD1
abundance: .
len: 14
j_gene: TRBJ2-1
v_gene: TRBV2
CDR3nt: TGTGCCAGCCCCGGGGACAGGGAATACAATGAGCAGTTCTTC
CDR3aa: CASPGDREYNEQFF

d_gene: TRBD2
abundance: .
len: 14
j_gene: TRBJ2-1
v_gene: TRBV7-9
CDR3nt: TGTGCCAGCAGCCTCGCCGGGACTAAGTATGAGCAGTTCTTC
CDR3aa: CASSLAGTKYEQFF

d_gene: .
abundance: once
len: 14
j_gene: TRBJ1-4
v_gene: TRBV9
CDR3nt: TGTGCCAGCAGCGTAGAAAGACAGAATGAAAAACTGTTTTTT
CDR3aa: CASSVERQNEKLFF

d_gene: .
abundance: .
len: 12
j_gene: TRBJ2-7
v_gene: TRBV25-1
CDR3nt: TGTGCCAGCAGTGAAAACGGCTACGAGCAGTACTTC
CDR3aa: CASSENGYEQYF

d_gene: TRBD2
abundance: .
len: 17
j_gene: TRBJ2-2
v_gene: TRBV9
CDR3nt: TGTGCCAGCAGCGTAAAGGTGGCGGGAGTGAACACCGGGGAGCTGTTTTTT
CDR3aa: CASSVKVAGVNTGELFF

d_gene: .
abundance: .
len: 15
j_gene: TRBJ2-5
v_gene: TRBV7-6
CDR3nt: TGTGCCAGCAGCGATCCAGGGGCGGGCTTGGAGACCCAGTACTTC
CDR3aa: CASSDPGAGLETQYF

d_gene: .
abundance: few
len: 14
j_gene: TRBJ2-7
v_gene: TRBV7-2
CDR3nt: TGTGCCAGCAGCTTACTTCCCGAGTACGGCGAGCAGTACTTC
CDR3aa: CASSLLPEYGEQYF

d_gene: TRBD1
abundance: .
len: 18
j_gene: TRBJ2-4
v_gene: TRBV7-9
CDR3nt: TGTGCCAGCAGCTTAAGTCGACAGGGGGGGCTAGCCAAAAACATTCAGTACTTC
CDR3aa: CASSLSRQGGLAKNIQYF

d_gene: .
abundance: .
len: 13
j_gene: TRBJ2-2
v_gene: TRBV7-3
CDR3nt: TGTGCCAGCAGCCCTACAGGGCCCGGGGAGCTGTTTTTT
CDR3aa: CASSPTGPGELFF

d_gene: TRBD1
abundance: .
len: 12
j_gene: TRBJ1-1
v_gene: TRBV19
CDR3nt: TGTGCCACGGACAGGGGGAACACTGAAGCTTTCTTT
CDR3aa: CATDRGNTEAFF

d_gene: .
abundance: .
len: 15
j_gene: TRBJ1-1
v_gene: TRBV15
CDR3nt: TGTGCCACCAGCAGAGGAGATGGGGAAAGCACTGAAGCTTTCTTT
CDR3aa: CATSRGDGESTEAFF

d_gene: .
abundance: once
len: 15
j_gene: TRBJ2-5
v_gene: TRBV13
CDR3nt: TGTGCCAGCAGCCCGATGACGGGGCATTCGGAGACCCAGTACTTC
CDR3aa: CASSPMTGHSETQYF

d_gene: TRBD1
abundance: .
len: 14
j_gene: TRBJ2-7
v_gene: TRBV7-9
CDR3nt: TGTGCCAGCAGCCCCCTACAGGGGTACTACGAGCAGTACTTC
CDR3aa: CASSPLQGYYEQYF

d_gene: TRBD1
abundance: .
len: 14
j_gene: TRBJ2-3
v_gene: TRBV6-6
CDR3nt: TGTGCCAGCGGCCTCAGGGGGAGCACAGATACGCAGTATTTT
CDR3aa: CASGLRGSTDTQYF

d_gene: TRBD2
abundance: .
len: 16
j_gene: TRBJ2-7
v_gene: TRBV7-9
CDR3nt: TGTGCCAGCAGCGCCCAGCCTAGCGGGGCTATCTACGAGCAGTACTTC
CDR3aa: CASSAQPSGAIYEQYF

d_gene: TRBD1
abundance: .
len: 16
j_gene: TRBJ1-2
v_gene: TRBV29-1
CDR3nt: TGCAGCGTTGAGGCGTACCGGGACAGGGTGTCCTATGGCTACACCTTC
CDR3aa: CSVEAYRDRVSYGYTF

d_gene: .
abundance: .
len: 13
j_gene: TRBJ1-2
v_gene: TRBV10-3
CDR3nt: TGTGCCACCCTAGGGGAGGGAAACTATGGCTACACCTTC
CDR3aa: CATLGEGNYGYTF

d_gene: TRBD2
abundance: once
len: 16
j_gene: TRBJ2-3
v_gene: TRBV7-9
CDR3nt: TGTGCCAGCAGCCTCTTGGGGGAGGGCCTGGGAGATACGCAGTATTTT
CDR3aa: CASSLLGEGLGDTQYF

d_gene: .
abundance: .
len: 14
j_gene: TRBJ1-1
v_gene: TRBV19
CDR3nt: TGTGCCAGTAGTACACAGGGTATGGACACTGAAGCTTTCTTT
CDR3aa: CASSTQGMDTEAFF

d_gene: TRBD1
abundance: few
len: 16
j_gene: TRBJ2-5
v_gene: TRBV5-5
CDR3nt: TGTGCCAGCAGCTATCGAGACAGGGAAGGAGGAGAGACCCAGTACTTC
CDR3aa: CASSYRDREGGETQYF

d_gene: .
abundance: .
len: 15
j_gene: TRBJ2-5
v_gene: TRBV11-2
CDR3nt: TGTGCCAGCAGCTTCAGGCAGGAGGTCCCAGAGACCCAGTACTTC
CDR3aa: CASSFRQEVPETQYF

d_gene: TRBD1
abundance: .
len: 15
j_gene: TRBJ2-7
v_gene: TRBV5-1
CDR3nt: TGCGCCAGCAGCTACGCCCAGGGGGCATCCTACGAGCAGTACTTC
CDR3aa: CASSYAQGASYEQYF

d_gene: .
abundance: .
len: 15
j_gene: TRBJ2-5
v_gene: TRBV5-8
CDR3nt: TGTGCCAGCAGCTTGGTCGGCAGTACCCAAGAGACCCAGTACTTC
CDR3aa: CASSLVGSTQETQYF

d_gene: .
abundance: .
len: 14
j_gene: TRBJ1-6
v_gene: TRBV2
CDR3nt: TGTGCCAGCAGGCCGGACGGCTTTAATTCACCCCTCCACTTT
CDR3aa: CASRPDGFNSPLHF

d_gene: TRBD2
abundance: .
len: 14
j_gene: TRBJ2-1
v_gene: TRBV7-2
CDR3nt: TGTGCCAGCAGCCGGGGGGGGGCTTCCAATGAGCAGTTCTTC
CDR3aa: CASSRGGASNEQFF

d_gene: .
abundance: .
len: 15
j_gene: TRBJ1-1
v_gene: TRBV28
CDR3nt: TGTGCCAGCAGTTTTCAGGGACTAGCCGACACTGAAGCTTTCTTT
CDR3aa: CASSFQGLADTEAFF

d_gene: TRBD1
abundance: .
len: 17
j_gene: TRBJ2-2
v_gene: TRBV27
CDR3nt: TGTGCCAGCAGTTTAAACAGGGGGCCCTTACACACCGGGGAGCTGTTTTTT
CDR3aa: CASSLNRGPLHTGELFF

d_gene: .
abundance: .
len: 16
j_gene: TRBJ2-7
v_gene: TRBV19
CDR3nt: TGTGCCAGTAGTATACTGGGCAGGGGAGACCTTTGCGAGCAGTACTTC
CDR3aa: CASSILGRGDLCEQYF

d_gene: .
abundance: .
len: 14
j_gene: TRBJ1-6
v_gene: TRBV6-5
CDR3nt: TGTGCCAGCCGTACCCCCTCCCGGAATTCACCCCTCCACTTT
CDR3aa: CASRTPSRNSPLHF

d_gene: TRBD2
abundance: once
len: 14
j_gene: TRBJ2-3
v_gene: TRBV27
CDR3nt: TGTGCCAGCAGTTATGCGGGAGACACAGATACGCAGTATTTT
CDR3aa: CASSYAGDTDTQYF

d_gene: .
abundance: .
len: 13
j_gene: TRBJ2-5
v_gene: TRBV4-1
CDR3nt: TGCGCCAGCCGCAAGACAGGTAGTGAGACCCAGTACTTC
CDR3aa: CASRKTGSETQYF

d_gene: TRBD1
abundance: once
len: 16
j_gene: TRBJ1-2
v_gene: TRBV5-1
CDR3nt: TGCGCCAGCAGCCCGTCGTACGGGACAGTAAACTATGGCTACACCTTC
CDR3aa: CASSPSYGTVNYGYTF

d_gene: .
abundance: .
len: 14
j_gene: TRBJ2-7
v_gene: TRBV6-6
CDR3nt: TGTGCCAGCAGCTATACAGGAATCTCCTACGAGCAGTACTTC
CDR3aa: CASSYTGISYEQYF

d_gene: TRBD2
abundance: .
len: 16
j_gene: TRBJ2-5
v_gene: TRBV19
CDR3nt: TGTGCCAGTAGTATTGGGACCGGGACTAGCGGCGAGACCCAGTACTTC
CDR3aa: CASSIGTGTSGETQYF

d_gene: .
abundance: medium-sized
len: 15
j_gene: TRBJ2-2
v_gene: TRBV27
CDR3nt: TGTGCCAGCAGTTTACTATCAACGAACACCGGGGAGCTGTTTTTT
CDR3aa: CASSLLSTNTGELFF

d_gene: .
abundance: .
len: 13
j_gene: TRBJ2-2
v_gene: TRBV7-6
CDR3nt: TGTGCCAGCAGCTTAGTTCTTACCGGGGAGCTGTTTTTT
CDR3aa: CASSLVLTGELFF

d_gene: TRBD2
abundance: .
len: 17
j_gene: TRBJ2-1
v_gene: TRBV19
CDR3nt: TGTGCCAGTAGTATAGATCAGCGGCGGGGGGCTTACAATGAGCAGTTCTTC
CDR3aa: CASSIDQRRGAYNEQFF

d_gene: .
abundance: .
len: 15
j_gene: TRBJ2-3
v_gene: TRBV4-1
CDR3nt: TGCGCCAGCAGCCAAGTTATCACTAGCACAGATACGCAGTATTTT
CDR3aa: CASSQVITSTDTQYF

d_gene: TRBD2
abundance: .
len: 15
j_gene: TRBJ2-3
v_gene: TRBV11-2
CDR3nt: TGTGCCAGCAGCTTTAGCGGGAGAGGCACAGATACGCAGTATTTT
CDR3aa: CASSFSGRGTDTQYF

d_gene: TRBD1
abundance: .
len: 16
j_gene: TRBJ1-5
v_gene: TRBV29-1
CDR3nt: TGCAGCGTTGTGGACAGGGCATCCGGGAGCAATCAGCCCCAGCATTTT
CDR3aa: CSVVDRASGSNQPQHF

d_gene: TRBD1
abundance: once
len: 15
j_gene: TRBJ2-2
v_gene: TRBV2
CDR3nt: TGTGCCAGCATCCCTCGGACAGGGTCCACCGGGGAGCTGTTTTTT
CDR3aa: CASIPRTGSTGELFF

d_gene: .
abundance: few
len: 16
j_gene: TRBJ1-1
v_gene: TRBV7-9
CDR3nt: TGTGCCAGCAGCTATAAATTCAGGGCTACGAACACTGAAGCTTTCTTT
CDR3aa: CASSYKFRATNTEAFF

d_gene: TRBD2
abundance: .
len: 15
j_gene: TRBJ2-1
v_gene: TRBV6-5
CDR3nt: TGTGCCAGCAGTGCGAGCGGGGGCCTCTACAATGAGCAGTTCTTC
CDR3aa: CASSASGGLYNEQFF

d_gene: .
abundance: .
len: 18
j_gene: TRBJ2-5
v_gene: TRBV7-9
CDR3nt: TGTGCCAGCAGGCCTGGAAACTCGGGACATAGGGGCCAAGAGACCCAGTACTTC
CDR3aa: CASRPGNSGHRGQETQYF

d_gene: .
abundance: .
len: 15
j_gene: TRBJ1-1
v_gene: TRBV6-6
CDR3nt: TGTGCCAGCACCCAAGGTCCGACAGCGAACACTGAAGCTTTCTTT
CDR3aa: CASTQGPTANTEAFF

d_gene: TRBD1
abundance: .
len: 12
j_gene: TRBJ1-5
v_gene: TRBV27
CDR3nt: TGTGCCAGCAGGGGACAGGGCCAGCCCCAGCATTTT
CDR3aa: CASRGQGQPQHF

d_gene: TRBD1
abundance: .
len: 18
j_gene: TRBJ2-6
v_gene: TRBV9
CDR3nt: TGTGCCAGCAGCGTAGCTAGGACAGGGGGGTACGGGGCCAACGTCCTGACTTTC
CDR3aa: CASSVARTGGYGANVLTF

d_gene: .
abundance: once
len: 15
j_gene: TRBJ2-7
v_gene: TRBV9
CDR3nt: TGTGCCAGCAGCGTAGCTAGGGACACCTCCTACGAGCAGTACTTC
CDR3aa: CASSVARDTSYEQYF

d_gene: .
abundance: .
len: 13
j_gene: TRBJ2-7
v_gene: TRBV6-1
CDR3nt: TGTGCCAGCAGTGAGGGGGAGGGGGTCGAGCAGTACTTC
CDR3aa: CASSEGEGVEQYF

d_gene: TRBD1
abundance: .
len: 20
j_gene: TRBJ2-6
v_gene: TRBV4-3
CDR3nt: TGCGCCAGCAGCCAAGATATGGCCGGGACAGGGAGCCCTGGGGCCAACGTCCTGACTTTC
CDR3aa: CASSQDMAGTGSPGANVLTF

d_gene: .
abundance: .
len: 15
j_gene: TRBJ2-1
v_gene: TRBV6-5
CDR3nt: TGTGCCAGCAGTTACGCGACGGGACAATACAATGAGCAGTTCTTC
CDR3aa: CASSYATGQYNEQFF

d_gene: TRBD1
abundance: .
len: 15
j_gene: TRBJ2-5
v_gene: TRBV5-1
CDR3nt: TGCGCCAGCAGCTTTTCCCAGGGGGCACAAGAGACCCAGTACTTC
CDR3aa: CASSFSQGAQETQYF